These 5 T cell receptor beta chains were sequenced from one sample in a study of tumor and adjacent non-tumor tissue in lung cancer. The template was RNA from unsorted bulk tissue. A modified ARM-PCR protocol with three rounds of nested PCR amplified TCRbeta. TCRdb reprocessed the multiplex PCR reads via MiXCR and lists one record per CDR3 protein. The sample contains 200,000 or so distinct CDR3 sequences, about 71% of which appear only once. Sequences were obtained from lung tumor tissue. The receptors come from a man aged 55 to 70 with non-small cell lung cancer.

As to this clonotype: At one boundary the junction diverges from the germline segment, which might be a read error. The V and J genes are TRBV12-3 or TRBV12-4 and TRBJ2-5; possibly TRBD1 for D (5 bases). This CDR3 contains 16 residues. The CDR3 sequence: CTSRPRQWANRETQYF. For the CDR3, the DNA is TGCACCAGCAGACCCAGACAGTGGGCTAACCGAGAGACCCAGTACTTC.

The chain carries TRBV11-3 and TRBJ2-3; D could derive from TRBD1 or TRBD2 (5 bases each). This CDR3 has 17 amino acids. Between the trimmed V and J ends, which lost 5 bases and 2 bases, there was a span of 20 bases. The germline gives CDR1 SGHNT, CDR2 YENEEA. The CDR3 is CASSPHRLRGVTDTQYF. The CDR3 nucleotides read TGTGCCAGCAGCCCCCACCGACTAAGGGGAGTCACAGATACGCAGTATTTT. The full variable domain, completed using reference TRBV11-3 and TRBJ2-3, is EAGVVQSPRYKIIEKKQPVAFWCNPISGHNTLYWYLQNLGQGPELLIRYENEEAVDDSQLPKDRFSAERLKGVDSTLKIQPAELGDSAVYLCASSPHRLRGVTDTQYFGPGTRLTVL.

Comments on this clonotype: Relative to the germline gene, one junction end is altered; a read error may explain this. The V call is TRBV5-1, the J call TRBJ2-5; D gene ambiguous. Germline CDR1 and CDR2: SGHRS and YFSETQ. This CDR3 has 13 residues. The CDR3 sequence is CTSSLRQPVGQYF. The CDR3 DNA is TGCACCAGCAGCTTGAGACAACCGGTAGGCCAGTACTTC.

As concerns this clonotype: This clone may be a read error of a much larger clone one base away. The rearrangement uses TRBV6-2 or TRBV6-3 and TRBJ1-2, with D unresolved. V lost 6 bases to trimming and J lost 5 bases, with 13 bases between them. Per germline, CDR1 MNHEY and CDR2 SVGEGT. This CDR3 comprises 13 residues. In DNA, the CDR3 is TGTGCCAGCAGATACGACGAGTGGTATGGCTACACCTTC. Protein product: CASRYDEWYGYTF.

V usage is TRBV6-5 and J usage is TRBJ1-4; D is undetermined. V was pared by 0 bases and J by 10 bases, with 15 bases between. Germline V gene sequence: CDR1 MNHEY, CDR2 SVGAGI. The CDR3 consists of 15 residues. The CDR3 sequence: CASSYSRREKIKLFF. The CDR3 DNA is TGTGCCAGCAGTTACTCTAGACGGGAAAAAATAAAACTGTTTTTT.